This TCR beta chain was sequenced in a study of T cells after yellow fever vaccination. Across the study: The authors prepared low-cell-number fractions using SMART-Seq v4 Ultra Low Input. General observations from the study: Boosting was followed by the reappearance of most primary-vaccination clones (approximately 95% CD4, 85% to 90% CD8).

This CDR3 has 12 residues. Trimming took 2 bases from V and 4 from J, leaving 3 bases between them. CDR1 is SNHLY and CDR2 is FYNNEI in the germline V gene. TCRdb reanalysed the 5' RACE reads using MiXCR and keeps one entry per CDR3 protein. The sample consists of about 400,000 distinct CDR3 sequences, 6.2% of them appearing once. Ten or more counts support this clonotype. The target antigen is unknown. The chain recombines TRBV2 with TRBJ1-5; D remains ambiguous. The sample in question was PBMCs, obtained 5 days after the yellow fever booster vaccination. The sequence derives from a man aged 30 to 39 who received the YFV17D yellow fever vaccine. This chain's CDR3 is CASSEFNQPQHF. The CDR3 DNA reads TGTGCCAGCAGTGAATTTAATCAGCCCCAGCATTTT.